This T cell receptor beta chain was sequenced for a study of blood T cell repertoires in COVID-19. Study summary: Sources were T cells, B-cell-depleted T cells, or PBMCs; the material itself was cDNA or gDNA.

CDR1 and CDR2 from the germline V gene are SQVTM and ANQGSEA. The CDR3 extends over 19 amino acids. Trimming removed 6 bases from V and 4 bases from J, with 33 bases in between. Some clones are missing from TCRdb's copy, which holds only in-frame ones; the method was immunoSEQ multiplex PCR. The table has approximately 220,000 clones, 87% seen once. The J gene is TRBJ2-5, the V gene TRBV29-1, with D tentatively TRBD2 (6 bases). Source material: PBMCs or T cells enriched from blood (not recorded which). This TCR was sampled from a woman aged 30 to 39 with acute COVID-19. The CDR3 loop is CSVSSILAGTHDPRETQYF. The CDR3 DNA follows: TGCAGCGTGTCGTCGATTTTGGCGGGGACTCACGATCCGCGAGAGACCCAGTACTTC.